These 9 T cell receptor beta chains share one sample of origin, sequenced in a study of monozygotic twins with inflammatory bowel disease. TCRdb re-called the 5' RACE reads and shows each CDR3 protein once, DNA omitted. The sample holds around 99,000 distinct CDR3 sequences. Sequenced sample: blood. All receptors derive from a human donor with ulcerative colitis or Crohn's disease, or a healthy co-twin of an affected twin (not recorded which).

This sequence joins TRBV6-1 and TRBJ2-3; TCRdb gives TRBD1 as the D gene, but with no DNA this cannot be confirmed. The CDR3 consists of 14 residues. Germline V lookup: CDR1 MNHNS, CDR2 SASEGT. The CDR3 sequence: CASTNQGNTDTQYF.

The chain uses TRBV5-1 and TRBJ1-1. Germline V gene sequence: CDR1 SGHRS, CDR2 YFSETQ. This CDR3 has 15 amino acids. The CDR3 is CASSFEAYGNTEAFF.

The chain's CDR3 is CASSLNPSLTGSSYNEQFF. This chain connects TRBV7-3 to TRBJ2-1; TCRdb designates TRBD1, a call that cannot be tested without DNA. The length of the CDR3 is 19 residues. Germline loops: CDR1 SGHTA, CDR2 FQGTGA.

The chain has TRBV5-1 and TRBJ1-1; TCRdb names TRBD1, which stays unverified in the absence of DNA. CDR1 is SGHRS, CDR2 YFSETQ, per germline. The CDR3 contains 16 residues. The chain's CDR3 is CASSLAGAGGLTEAFF.

The chain carries TRBV20-1 and TRBJ2-3; without DNA, the TCRdb call of TRBD2 cannot be checked. This CDR3 spans 16 amino acids. Per the germline V gene, CDR1 is DFQATT and CDR2 is SNEGSKA (reference sequence). This chain's CDR3 is CSARELAETSTDTQYF.

The chain is built from TRBV5-4 and TRBJ2-7; TCRdb lists TRBD2, though no DNA is available to test this call. The V gene's germline CDR1 is SGHNT and CDR2 YYREEE (reference sequence). The CDR3 has 20 residues. The CDR3 spells CASSLTTTSGSVKSSYEQYF.

The rearrangement uses TRBV18 and TRBJ2-7; TCRdb's D call, TRBD1, is unchecked because there is no DNA. CDR3 length equals 16 residues. From germline, CDR1 is KGHSH and CDR2 LQKENI. CDR3: CASSPPPGQGLYEQYF. Complete variable domain (other parts from reference TRBV18 and TRBJ2-7): NAGVMQNPRHLVRRRGQEARLRCSPMKGHSHVYWYRQLPEEGLKFMVYLQKENIIDESGMPKERFSAEFPKEGPSILRIQQVVRGDSAAYFCASSPPPGQGLYEQYFGPGTRLTVT.

The chain combines TRBV9 with TRBJ2-2; TCRdb's D gene call, TRBD1, goes unchecked for lack of DNA. The germline V gene encodes CDR1 SGDLS and CDR2 YYNGEE. The CDR3 loop spans 16 amino acids. This CDR3 reads CELAPGGGRRTGELFF.

The V and J genes are TRBV11-2 and TRBJ2-5; TCRdb names TRBD1, which stays unverified in the absence of DNA. CDR3 length: 14 residues. Germline CDR1 SGHAT, CDR2 FQNNGV. This CDR3 reads CASSATGVGETQYF.